The 26 T cell receptor beta chains listed next were all sequenced from one sample in a study of shared clonotypes between healthy human individuals. Sequencing was performed with immunoSEQ multiplex PCR; in TCRdb, only in-frame clones are kept and a portion is missing. The table shows fewer than 600,000 clones, with approximately 71% occurring only once. Sequencing was done on a sample of PBMCs. Receptors originate from a woman aged 40 to 50 in good health. Some clones in this sample may be carry-over from other donors' samples.

The chain combines TRBV28 with TRBJ2-1; 14 bases are a match to TRBD2. With 6 bases clipped from V and 9 bases from J, the junction kept 7 bases outside the gene matches. The germline V gene encodes CDR1 MDHEN and CDR2 SYDVKM. The CDR3 has 15 residues. The DNA of the CDR3 is TGTGCCAGCAGGAGACTAGCGGGAGGGCGGAGTGAGCAGTTCTTC. It codes for CASRRLAGGRSEQFF. Full variable domain (remainder filled in from reference TRBV28 and TRBJ2-1): DVKVTQSSRYLVKRTGEKVFLECVQDMDHENMFWYRQDPGLGLRLIYFSYDVKMKEKGDIPEGYSVSREKKERFSLILESASTNQTSMYLCASRRLAGGRSEQFFGPGTRLTVL.

Turning to this clone: A far larger clone is one base from this, pointing to a likely read error. J is TRBJ1-4 and V is TRBV10-2, with a possible D match to TRBD1 (5 bases). Germline V CDR1 and CDR2: WSHSY, SAAADI. This CDR3 comprises 15 residues. CDR3 bases: TGCTCCAGCAGTGAGCGACGACAGCTTAATGAAAAACTGTTTTTT. Protein: CSSSERRQLNEKLFF.

The J gene is TRBJ2-2, the V gene TRBV6-4; 9 nucleotides align to TRBD1. There are 15 residues in the CDR3. The germline gives CDR1 MRHNA, CDR2 SNTAGT. Trimming at V came to 6 bases and at J to 4 bases, leaving 6 bases not matched to a gene. The DNA of the CDR3 is TGTGCCAGCAGACTACAGGGGGCGGGCACCGGGGAGCTGTTTTTT. Its translation is CASRLQGAGTGELFF.

This clone was detected only a few times. This chain joins TRBV9 and TRBJ2-7; 10 positions agree with TRBD2. With 0 bases clipped from V and 4 bases from J, the junction kept 10 bases outside the gene matches. CDR3 length: 17 amino acids. Per the germline V gene, CDR1 is SGDLS and CDR2 is YYNGEE. CDR3 sequence (DNA): TGTGCCAGCAGCGTAGCCGGGGCTAGCGGGAGTCTTTACGAGCAGTACTTC. Translating gives CASSVAGASGSLYEQYF.

The J gene is TRBJ2-2, the V gene TRBV27; 16 bases match TRBD2. CDR3 size: 19 residues. V shed 5 bases, J shed 6 bases, and the junction held 12 bases outside the gene matches. Germline lookup yields CDR1 MNHEY and CDR2 SMNVEV (reference sequence). This CDR3 reads CASSRLPGLAGGPPGELFF. CDR3 sequence (DNA): TGTGCCAGCAGTCGCCTCCCGGGACTAGCGGGAGGGCCCCCCGGGGAGCTGTTTTTT.

The V call is TRBV9, the J call TRBJ2-7; D remains ambiguous. This CDR3 spans 11 amino acids. V lost 4 bases and J lost 6, with 8 bases in between. Germline-derived CDR1 and CDR2 are SGDLS and YYNGEE. The CDR3 here is CASSSPGEQYF. The CDR3 DNA reads TGTGCCAGCAGCTCCCCGGGCGAGCAGTACTTC.

This chain uses TRBV7-3 with TRBJ2-7; 7 bases match TRBD1. V shed 1 base, J shed 2 bases, and the junction held 5 bases outside the gene matches. The germline gives CDR1 SGHTA, CDR2 FQGTGA. The CDR3 loop spans 15 amino acids. This CDR3 is CASSLMGQPTYEQYF. CDR3 sequence (DNA): TGTGCCAGCAGCTTAATGGGACAGCCAACCTACGAGCAGTACTTC.

This clone occurred once. The chain uses TRBV27 and TRBJ2-5, with D possibly being TRBD2 (6 bases). V gave up 9 bases and J gave up 5 bases, with 16 bases separating them. The germline V gene has CDR1 MNHEY and CDR2 SMNVEV (reference sequence). This CDR3 is 13 amino acids long. Written as DNA, the CDR3 is TGTGCCAGTAGGACGGGAGTCTTGGAGACCCAGTACTTC. Protein product: CASRTGVLETQYF.

This clone showed up many times. J is TRBJ2-7 and V is TRBV5-6; 8 bases are shared with TRBD1. The CDR3 sequence is 14 residues long. The germline V gene encodes CDR1 SGHDT and CDR2 YYEEEE. With V trimmed by 0 bases and J by 5 bases, 4 bases remained unmatched. CDR3 protein: CASSLGQGLHEQYF. In DNA, the CDR3 is TGTGCCAGCAGCTTGGGACAGGGGCTCCACGAGCAGTACTTC. Full variable domain (remainder filled in from reference TRBV5-6 and TRBJ2-7): DAGVTQSPTHLIKTRGQQVTLRCSPKSGHDTVSWYQQALGQGPQFIFQYYEEEERQRGNFPDRFSGHQFPNYSSELNVNALLLGDSALYLCASSLGQGLHEQYFGPGTRLTVT.

This chain links TRBV5-1 with TRBJ2-3; D is unresolved. The CDR3 is made up of 16 amino acids. The V end was cut by 0 bases, the J end by 3 bases, with 14 bases between. The germline V gene encodes CDR1 SGHRS and CDR2 YFSETQ. CDR3 residues: CASSLEGSPGTDTQYF. CDR3 DNA: TGCGCCAGCAGCTTGGAAGGGTCCCCAGGTACAGATACGCAGTATTTT.

Details on this clone: A single base is all that separates this from a far larger clone, so a read error is likely. The chain has TRBV6-4 and TRBJ2-3; weak D call: TRBD2 (7 bases). The germline V and J ends were trimmed by 6 bases and 2 bases, with 15 bases remaining between them. Germline CDR1 and CDR2: MRHNA and SNTAGT. This CDR3 has 15 amino acids. The chain's CDR3 is CASSSGGGHTDTQYF. The CDR3 DNA reads TGTGCCAGCAGCTCGGGGGGCGGACACACAGATACGCAGTATTTT.

This chain uses TRBV6-1 with TRBJ2-1, with a possible D match to TRBD2 (5 bases). Germline V lookup: CDR1 MNHNS, CDR2 SASEGT. The V end lost 7 bases, the J end lost 7 bases, and 20 bases lay between the germline ends. The CDR3 has 15 amino acids. Here the CDR3 reads CASTYDHYGVNEQFF. The CDR3 DNA reads TGTGCCAGCACCTACGACCATTACGGGGTTAATGAGCAGTTCTTC.

V is TRBV2 and J is TRBJ2-5; TRBD1 agrees at 11 bases. The CDR3 covers 15 residues. Trimming removed 6 bases from V and 5 bases from J; junction bases left unmatched: 8. Per germline, CDR1 SNHLY and CDR2 FYNNEI. CDR3 coding DNA: TGTGCCAGCAGGTCGGACAGGGGGCGGTGGGAGACCCAGTACTTC. This encodes CASRSDRGRWETQYF.

The chain joins TRBV30 to TRBJ2-5; the match to TRBD1 covers 9 bases. The CDR3 extends over 14 amino acids. Germline V gene sequence: CDR1 GTSNPN, CDR2 SVGIG (reference sequence). V lost 3 bases and J lost 2; bases outside the gene matches: 4. The CDR3: CAWRDRGPQETQYF. The CDR3 region has the DNA TGTGCCTGGAGGGACAGGGGTCCTCAAGAGACCCAGTACTTC.

For this clone: Other DNA sequences of this sample code for an identical CDR3. The chain uses TRBV30 and TRBJ1-2; D is perhaps TRBD1 (5 bases). The CDR3 has 14 amino acids. In germline, CDR1 is GTSNPN, CDR2 SVGIG (reference sequence). Between the trimmed V and J ends, which lost 4 bases and 2 bases, there was a span of 14 bases. Here the CDR3 DNA reads TGTGCCTGGAAAAGACAGATGCCCAACTATGGCTACACCTTC. This translates into CAWKRQMPNYGYTF.

The chain carries TRBV7-2 and TRBJ2-3, with a possible D match to TRBD2 (6 bases). V was cut by 5 bases and J by 2 bases, with 14 bases left in between. Looked up from germline, CDR1 is SGHTA and CDR2 is FQGNSA. The CDR3 loop spans 15 amino acids. The CDR3 region has the DNA TGTGCCAGCAGCCTGTCGGGGGTGAACACAGATACGCAGTATTTT. Amino acid sequence: CASSLSGVNTDTQYF.

This clone was recorded many times. The V gene is TRBV28, the J gene TRBJ2-1; 7 bases match TRBD2. Trimming at V came to 6 bases and at J to 0 bases, leaving 8 bases not matched to a gene. This CDR3 contains 16 residues. Germline V lookup: CDR1 MDHEN, CDR2 SYDVKM. The CDR3 loop is CASRISGFSSYNEQFF. The CDR3, as DNA: TGTGCCAGCAGGATTAGCGGGTTCAGCTCCTACAATGAGCAGTTCTTC.

Points on this clone: This likely traces to a read error, being one base from a far larger clone. The gene calls are TRBV30 and TRBJ2-5; D remains ambiguous. Germline CDR1 is GTSNPN and CDR2 is SVGIG (reference sequence). CDR3 size: 11 residues. The CDR3: CAWETKETQHF. As DNA, the CDR3 is TGTGCCTGGGAAACAAAAGAGACCCAGCACTTC.

This clone was seen many times. The sample holds other DNA sequences that translate to the same CDR3. This rearrangement joins TRBV10-3 to TRBJ2-3; D is perhaps TRBD1 (5 bases). In germline, CDR1 is ENHRY, CDR2 SYGVKD. The CDR3 extends over 14 amino acids. The V gene lost 3 bases and the J gene lost 3 bases, with 10 bases spanning the gap. The CDR3, as DNA: TGTGCCATCAGTGACAGGGATCTGACAGATACGCAGTATTTT. This codes for CAISDRDLTDTQYF.

The chain combines TRBV29-1 with TRBJ2-5; either TRBD1 or TRBD2 may fit D (5 bases each). V was trimmed by 7 bases and J by 7 bases, leaving 19 bases between them. This CDR3 has 13 amino acids. Germline V gene data show CDR1 as SQVTM and CDR2 as ANQGSEA. The CDR3 DNA reads as TGCAGCGGGCCCGGGACCGTGGGTGGGACCCAGTACTTC. Amino acids: CSGPGTVGGTQYF.

The chain links TRBV5-1 to TRBJ1-2, with 7 bases matching TRBD1. The CDR3 sequence is 13 residues long. Germline assignment: CDR1 SGHRS and CDR2 YFSETQ. V lost 4 bases to trimming and J lost 5 bases; unmatched junction nucleotides: 5. Here the CDR3 reads CASSGDRGYGYTF. CDR3 in DNA: TGCGCCAGCAGCGGGGACAGAGGATATGGCTACACCTTC.

To note about this clone: A far more abundant clone sits one base away, making this likely a read error. CDR3 nucleotide sequence: TGTGCCAGCAGCTTGGGGGACAGAAGCACAAATACGCAGTATTTT. It specifies CASSLGDRSTNTQYF. The chain employs TRBV5-4 and TRBJ2-3, with 7 bases identical to TRBD1. This CDR3 contains 15 residues. Germline CDR1 SGHNT, CDR2 YYREEE (reference sequence).

Worth noting for this clone: This could be a read error, since a much larger clone is one nucleotide away. Other DNA sequences in this sample translate to the same CDR3. The chain couples TRBV11-2 to TRBJ2-7, with TRBD2 as a possible D gene (6 bases). Germline V gene lookup returns CDR1 SGHAT and CDR2 FQNNGV. Trimming shortened V by 5 bases and J by 1 base, and 6 bases separated the two germline ends. CDR3 length equals 12 residues. CDR3 nucleotide sequence: TGTGCCAGCAGCGCGGGATCCTACGAGCAGTACTTC. Translated, it gives CASSAGSYEQYF.

Details on this clone: A read error may produce the germline difference seen at one junction end. The gene calls are TRBV30 and TRBJ2-5; D gene ambiguous. The length of the CDR3 is 13 residues. CDR1 is GTSNPN and CDR2 is SVGIG in the germline V gene (reference sequence). The CDR3 sequence: CARSIATPGEQYF. The CDR3 DNA is TGCGCCCGGAGTATTGCTACCCCGGGTGAGCAGTACTTC. Drawing the rest from reference TRBV30 and TRBJ2-5, the complete variable domain is SQTIHQWPATLVQPVGSPLSLECTVEGTSNPNLYWYRQAAGRGLQLLFYSVGIGQISSEVPQNLSASRPQDRQFILSSKKLLLSDSGFYLCARSIATPGEQYFGPGTRLLVL.

The rearrangement links TRBV10-2 to TRBJ2-7, with 7 bases lining up with TRBD1. The V segment lost 6 bases and the J segment 6 bases; nucleotides outside the gene matches: 5. This CDR3 region has 12 residues. Germline CDR1 WSHSY, CDR2 SAAADI. DNA of the CDR3: TGCGCCAGCAGGCAGGGGGACCGCGAGCAGTACTTC. Its protein is CASRQGDREQYF.

The rearrangement uses TRBV7-9 and TRBJ2-5; D might be TRBD1 (7 bases). Germline V gives CDR1 SEHNR, CDR2 FQNEAQ (reference sequence). Trimming pared 5 bases from V and 0 bases from J, leaving 16 bases between. The CDR3 runs 16 residues. The CDR3 nucleotides read TGTGCCAGCAGCCCGGGGGACAGATCTTACCAAGAGACCCAGTACTTC. As protein: CASSPGDRSYQETQYF.